The clone carrying this T cell receptor (beta chain) was counted between two and nine times. These data originate in a study of blood T cell repertoires in COVID-19. Study in general: From T cells, B-cell-depleted T cells, or PBMCs came the material, which was cDNA or gDNA.

J was trimmed by 6 bases and V by 3 bases; bases with no gene match: 4. The CDR3 is 14 amino acids. The germline gives CDR1 LGHDT, CDR2 YNNKEL (reference sequence). Sequencing used immunoSEQ multiplex PCR; TCRdb keeps in-frame clones, though not all of them. The data contain approximately 140,000 clones, approximately 90% of them singletons. Sequenced input: peripheral blood. J is TRBJ2-3 and V is TRBV3-1 (or the pseudogene TRBV3-2), with TRBD2 identical over 9 bases. The TCR comes from a man aged 45-65 years with active or convalescent COVID-19. The CDR3 loop reads CASSQRGGGDTQYF. The CDR3 DNA is TGTGCCAGCAGCCAGCGGGGGGGCGGGGATACGCAGTATTTT.